Listed here are 29 T cell receptor beta chains from one sample, sequenced in a study of T-cell reconstitution after alpha-beta-depleted transplantation in children. The library targeted TCRbeta and was prepared with unique molecular identifiers. TCRdb re-analysed the PCR reads in MiXCR, keeping a single row per CDR3 protein. The sample consists of around 17,000 distinct CDR3 sequences, about 5.3% of them appearing once. The sample here was PBMCs, taken before TCRalphabeta/CD19-depleted stem cell transplant. These receptor sequences come from a boy aged 5-17 years with acute lymphoblastic leukemia, due to receive a stem cell transplant.

The chain joins TRBV6-2 or TRBV6-3 to TRBJ1-5; D might be TRBD1 (5 bases). CDR1 is MNHEY and CDR2 is SVGEGT in the germline V gene. The CDR3 has 18 residues. With 0 bases removed from V and 4 bases from J, the gap between germline ends came to 19 bases. CDR3: CASSYSRGPNYFNQPQHF. As DNA, the CDR3 is TGTGCCAGCAGTTACTCGCGGGGACCTAACTACTTTAATCAGCCCCAGCATTTT.

This clonotype was seen repeatedly, ten times or more. The CDR3 reads CASSFNRGAGTQYF. CDR3 in DNA: TGTGCCAGCAGTTTCAACAGGGGCGCCGGGACCCAGTACTTC. The chain joins TRBV12-3 or TRBV12-4 to TRBJ2-5, with 7 bases lining up with TRBD1. Trimming removed 3 bases from V and 7 bases from J; junction bases left unmatched: 8. The length of the CDR3 is 14 residues.

This clonotype was seen at least ten times. This rearrangement joins TRBV9 to TRBJ1-2; 9 nucleotides align to TRBD1. The CDR3 is 16 residues long. Germline assignment: CDR1 SGDLS and CDR2 YYNGEE. After removal of 0 bases from V and 8 bases from J, the junction contained 11 bases not matched to a gene. The CDR3 loop reads CASSVAGTGNYRGYTF. The CDR3 DNA reads TGTGCCAGCAGCGTAGCCGGGACAGGGAACTATCGAGGCTACACCTTC. The whole variable domain, remainder taken from reference TRBV9 and TRBJ1-2, is DSGVTQTPKHLITATGQRVTLRCSPRSGDLSVYWYQQSLDQGLQFLIQYYNGEERAKGNILERFSAQQFPDLHSELNLSSLELGDSALYFCASSVAGTGNYRGYTFGSGTRLTVV.

This clonotype occurred many times. J is TRBJ2-3 and V is TRBV28; a weak D match, TRBD1 (6 bases). The CDR3 loop spans 14 amino acids. Deletions cut 6 bases from V and 1 base from J, with 11 bases between. Per germline, CDR1 MDHEN and CDR2 SYDVKM. The DNA of the CDR3 is TGTGCCAGCAGACAGGGCCTAGGCACAGATACGCAGTATTTT. It is translated as CASRQGLGTDTQYF.

There are many counts of this clonotype. V is TRBV20-1 and J is TRBJ2-1; D is ambiguous. With 0 bases removed from V and 7 bases from J, the gap between germline ends came to 7 bases. CDR3 length: 12 residues. The germline CDR1 and CDR2 sequences are DFQATT and SNEGSKA (reference sequence). CDR3 nucleotides: TGCAGTGCTAGAGATCAAGGAAATGAGCAGTTCTTC. This codes for CSARDQGNEQFF.

This clonotype was counted at least ten times. V and J are TRBV5-1 and TRBJ2-4, with TRBD2 as a possible D gene (6 bases). Germline V gene sequence: CDR1 SGHRS, CDR2 YFSETQ. CDR3 size: 11 residues. The V gene lost 4 bases and the J gene lost 8 bases, with 7 bases spanning the gap. The CDR3 here is CASSPGDIQYF. The CDR3 region has the DNA TGCGCCAGCAGCCCGGGAGACATTCAGTACTTC. The whole variable domain, remainder taken from reference TRBV5-1 and TRBJ2-4, is KAGVTQTPRYLIKTRGQQVTLSCSPISGHRSVSWYQQTPGQGLQFLFEYFSETQRNKGNFPGRFSGRQFSNSRSEMNVSTLELGDSALYLCASSPGDIQYFGAGTRLSVL.

This clonotype was seen many times. The V call is TRBV7-6, the J call TRBJ2-2; a possible D gene is TRBD2 (6 bases). Per the germline V gene, CDR1 is SGHVS and CDR2 is FNYEAQ. Trimming took 4 bases from V and 5 from J, leaving 26 bases between them. The CDR3 extends over 19 amino acids. As DNA, the CDR3 is TGTGCCAGCAGCTCCGACGTGACTCCGGGACTTAGATGGACCGGGGAGCTGTTTTTT. Protein product: CASSSDVTPGLRWTGELFF.

This clonotype was counted many times. This chain uses TRBV6-5 with TRBJ1-6; TRBD1 matches at 10 bases. The CDR3 length is 15 residues. V was pared by 4 bases and J by 10 bases, with 7 bases of the junction left unmatched. Germline CDR1 is MNHEY and CDR2 is SVGAGI. The CDR3 sequence: CASSSGTGVSSPLHF. The CDR3 bases are TGTGCCAGCAGTTCGGGGACAGGGGTAAGCTCACCCCTCCACTTT.

This clonotype was detected many times. This sequence joins TRBV7-6 and TRBJ1-3, with TRBD1 as a possible D gene (5 bases). The CDR3 consists of 14 residues. Per the germline V gene, CDR1 is SGHVS and CDR2 is FNYEAQ. Trimming stripped 2 bases from V and 2 bases from J, with 7 bases between. CDR3 region: CASSLSTAGNTIYF. The CDR3, as DNA: TGTGCCAGCAGCTTATCGACAGCTGGAAACACCATATATTTT.

This clonotype was seen ten or more times. The J gene is TRBJ2-7, the V gene TRBV3-1, with 10 bases fitting TRBD2. The germline gives CDR1 LGHDT, CDR2 YNNKEL (reference sequence). With V trimmed by 0 bases and J by 3 bases, 5 bases remained unmatched. The CDR3 extends over 16 amino acids. CDR3 sequence: CASSQDVGLASYEQYF. The CDR3 coding sequence is TGTGCCAGCAGCCAAGATGTGGGACTAGCGAGCTACGAGCAGTACTTC.

This clonotype was observed many times. This rearrangement joins TRBV12-3 or TRBV12-4 to TRBJ1-1; 9 bases match TRBD1. V was clipped by 5 bases and J by 0 bases; unmatched bases: 4. The CDR3 runs 15 residues. In DNA form, the CDR3 reads TGTGCCAGCAGTGGACAGGGGTTTATGAACACTGAAGCTTTCTTT. Amino acid sequence: CASSGQGFMNTEAFF.

The sample holds many counts of this clonotype. The chain recombines TRBV5-1 with TRBJ2-1; the D is unclear. CDR1 SGHRS and CDR2 YFSETQ come from the germline V gene. The CDR3 totals 15 residues. With 4 bases removed from V and 0 bases from J, the gap between germline ends came to 11 bases. The CDR3 DNA sequence: TGCGCCAGCAGCACTGGATTGATCTCCTACAATGAGCAGTTCTTC. Its translation is CASSTGLISYNEQFF.

This clonotype was observed at least ten times. The chain recombines TRBV28 with TRBJ1-2, with D hard to call. V lost 11 bases to trimming and J lost 4 bases, with 11 bases between them. CDR1 is MDHEN, CDR2 SYDVKM, per germline. The CDR3 is 11 amino acids. The CDR3 region is CAHKDIYGYTF. CDR3 coding DNA: TGTGCCCACAAAGACATCTATGGCTACACCTTC.

This clonotype was counted many times. This chain uses TRBV7-7 with TRBJ1-1; D is unresolved. Per germline, CDR1 SSHAT and CDR2 FNYEAQ (reference sequence). V dropped 5 bases and J dropped 0 bases, with 7 bases sitting between them. The CDR3 has 13 amino acids. The CDR3 DNA is TGTGCCAGCAGCGTAACTTTGAACACTGAAGCTTTCTTT. Encoded protein: CASSVTLNTEAFF.

In its sample, this clonotype was seen many times. The chain combines TRBV7-9 with TRBJ2-1; 13 bases align to TRBD2. The CDR3 length is 18 residues. Germline loops: CDR1 SEHNR, CDR2 FQNEAQ (reference sequence). Trimming removed 0 bases from V and 9 bases from J; junction bases left unmatched: 11. For the CDR3, the DNA is TGTGCCAGCAGCTTAGCGCCCTTGGGACTAGCGGGAACCACTGAGCAGTTCTTC. Protein sequence: CASSLAPLGLAGTTEQFF.

This clonotype was detected ten times or more. The rearrangement joins TRBV7-2 to TRBJ2-2; TRBD2 agrees at 12 bases. This CDR3 is 18 amino acids long. J gave up 0 bases and V 4 bases, and 6 bases lay outside the gene matches. Per germline, CDR1 SGHTA and CDR2 FQGNSA. The CDR3 protein is CASSSRWTSGANTGELFF. In nucleotides, the CDR3 is TGTGCCAGCAGCTCCCGGTGGACTAGCGGGGCGAACACCGGGGAGCTGTTTTTT.

This clonotype was seen repeatedly, ten times or more. CDR3 residues: CASRYSNTEAFF. CDR3 in DNA: TGCGCCAGCAGGTACTCGAACACTGAAGCTTTCTTT. The gene calls are TRBV5-1 and TRBJ1-1, with D unclear. The ends were cut back, 5 bases at V and 1 base at J, with 6 bases in the middle. This CDR3 contains 12 residues. Germline-derived CDR1 and CDR2 are SGHRS and YFSETQ.

This clonotype appeared many times. The V call is TRBV5-5, the J call TRBJ1-5; possibly TRBD1 for D (6 bases). Germline lookup yields CDR1 SGHKS and CDR2 YYEKEE (reference sequence). This CDR3 is 14 amino acids long. V lost 4 bases to trimming and J lost 7 bases, with 15 bases between them. CDR3 nucleotide sequence: TGTGCCAGCAGCGGGGGCCCGGGAGGGCAGCCCCAGCATTTT. Amino acids: CASSGGPGGQPQHF.

The chain employs TRBV9 and TRBJ1-1; no clear D gene. Germline lookup yields CDR1 SGDLS and CDR2 YYNGEE. CDR3 length: 13 amino acids. V dropped 4 bases and J dropped 6 bases, with 13 bases sitting between them. The CDR3 spells CASSPPAGSEAFF. As DNA, the CDR3 is TGTGCCAGCAGCCCTCCGGCGGGTTCTGAAGCTTTCTTT. Filled out from reference TRBV9 and TRBJ1-1, the complete variable domain reads DSGVTQTPKHLITATGQRVTLRCSPRSGDLSVYWYQQSLDQGLQFLIQYYNGEERAKGNILERFSAQQFPDLHSELNLSSLELGDSALYFCASSPPAGSEAFFGQGTRLTVV.

This clonotype occurred many times. The gene calls are TRBV28 and TRBJ1-6, with D possibly being TRBD1 (5 bases). The V gene's germline CDR1 is MDHEN and CDR2 SYDVKM. This CDR3 has 13 amino acids. The ends were cut back, 3 bases at V and 12 bases at J, with 12 bases in the middle. The chain's CDR3 is CASSFPQGRPLHF. Written as DNA, the CDR3 is TGTGCCAGCAGTTTCCCTCAGGGAAGACCCCTCCACTTT. The whole variable domain, remainder taken from reference TRBV28 and TRBJ1-6, is DVKVTQSSRYLVKRTGEKVFLECVQDMDHENMFWYRQDPGLGLRLIYFSYDVKMKEKGDIPEGYSVSREKKERFSLILESASTNQTSMYLCASSFPQGRPLHFGNGTRLTVT.

This clonotype appeared many times. The V and J genes are TRBV5-1 and TRBJ2-5, with D perhaps being TRBD1 or TRBD2 (5 bases each). Per germline, CDR1 SGHRS and CDR2 YFSETQ. Trimming cost V 6 bases and J 4 bases, with 25 bases left between them. This CDR3 is built from 17 residues. CDR3 sequence reads: CASTRGPSSGNAETQYF. The DNA for the CDR3 is TGCGCCAGCACCCGCGGGCCGTCGTCAGGGAACGCAGAGACCCAGTACTTC.

In this sample, this clonotype turned up many times. J is TRBJ2-1 and V is TRBV7-6, with no clear D. V lost 5 bases, J lost 0 bases, and 11 bases lay in between. The CDR3 loop spans 15 amino acids. Germline-derived CDR1 and CDR2 are SGHVS and FNYEAQ. The CDR3 DNA sequence: TGTGCCAGCAGCGCTCATGAAAGCTCCTACAATGAGCAGTTCTTC. Its translation: CASSAHESSYNEQFF.

In this sample, this clonotype turned up a few times. This chain joins TRBV7-2 and TRBJ1-4, with D possibly matching TRBD1 (5 bases). The CDR3 loop spans 15 amino acids. Germline V CDR1 and CDR2: SGHTA, FQGNSA. Trimming took off 4 bases at V and 8 bases at J, with 17 bases between the two ends. The CDR3 region has the DNA TGTGCCAGCAGCTCCTGGGACGAAAGCGGCGAAAAACTGTTTTTT. Translation gives CASSSWDESGEKLFF.

In this sample, this clonotype is medium-sized. This sequence joins TRBV5-1 and TRBJ2-1; 11 positions match TRBD2. With V trimmed by 0 bases and J by 4 bases, 3 bases remained unmatched. The length of the CDR3 is 16 residues. From germline, CDR1 is SGHRS and CDR2 YFSETQ. The CDR3 DNA sequence: TGCGCCAGCAGCTTGGAACTAGCGGGAGCATACAATGAGCAGTTCTTC. This translates into CASSLELAGAYNEQFF.

This clonotype was recorded many times. V is TRBV12-3 or TRBV12-4 and J is TRBJ2-2; TRBD1 aligns across 8 bases. Losses at the gene ends were 3 bases for V and 2 bases for J; bases not matched to a gene: 5. The CDR3 consists of 16 residues. The CDR3 DNA reads TGTGCCAGCAGTTTTTGGACAGGGTTAAACACCGGGGAGCTGTTTTTT. Amino acids: CASSFWTGLNTGELFF.

This clonotype was seen ten or more times. V is TRBV3-1 and J is TRBJ2-1, with unresolved D. V was cut by 5 bases and J by 4 bases, with 15 bases left in between. CDR1 and CDR2 from the germline V gene are LGHDT and YNNKEL (reference sequence). CDR3 length: 15 amino acids. The CDR3 DNA follows: TGTGCCAGCAGCATGGACCCCAAACCTTACAATGAGCAGTTCTTC. Translating it yields CASSMDPKPYNEQFF.

V and J are TRBV12-3 or TRBV12-4 and TRBJ2-7, with D possibly called TRBD1 or TRBD2 (6 bases each). CDR3 size: 14 residues. Trimming cost V 3 bases and J 1 base, with 10 bases left between them. The CDR3 bases are TGTGCCAGCAGTTTTTTAGGGGGGTCCTACGAGCAGTACTTC. This sequence encodes CASSFLGGSYEQYF.

At least ten counts were recorded for this clonotype. This sequence joins TRBV19 and TRBJ1-5; D is unresolved. V was pared by 8 bases and J by 2 bases, with 10 bases between. The CDR3 is 13 residues long. The germline V gene encodes CDR1 LNHDA and CDR2 SQIVND (reference sequence). The DNA of the CDR3 is TGTGCCAGTGGTTTTGCGGGCAATCAGCCCCAGCATTTT. It yields the protein CASGFAGNQPQHF.

By sample fraction, this clonotype is medium-sized. The chain carries TRBV12-3 or TRBV12-4 and TRBJ1-4, with a tentative D call TRBD1 (6 bases). CDR3 length: 13 amino acids. V lost 3 bases to trimming and J lost 5 bases, with 7 bases between them. CDR3 in DNA: TGTGCCAGCAGTTTTAGGGGGAATGAAAAACTGTTTTTT. Amino acid sequence: CASSFRGNEKLFF.